This is a list of T cell receptor beta chains from one sample in a study of patients and donors after allogeneic stem cell transplantation. TCRdb called the RT-PCR reads again in MiXCR, with one record for every CDR3 protein. Here the sample spans 410,000 or so distinct CDR3 sequences, 15% to 20% being singletons. Sequencing input: blood, either unsorted or a sorted T cell fraction (not recorded which). Receptor source: a human donor who was either an allogeneic HSCT recipient or a stem cell or donor lymphocyte infusion donor (not recorded which). It is not recorded whose cells these are; they may come from a transplant donor. CDR3s include the opening cysteine and the closing phenylalanine or tryptophan. A D gene is named only where the DNA matches it firmly. The size entry is marked missing in some rows and otherwise reads once, few, many or a size class.

J | V | size | D | CDR3 | DNA
TRBJ2-7 | TRBV2 | many | NA | CASSEYEQYF | TGTGCCAGCAGTGAGTACGAGCAGTACTTC
TRBJ1-5 | TRBV6-1 | NA | TRBD1 | CASSTVRGDSNQPQHF | TGTGCCAGCAGTACCGTCAGGGGGGATAGCAATCAGCCCCAGCATTTT
TRBJ2-1 | TRBV12-3/TRBV12-4 | many | TRBD2 | CASSFASGGGNEQFF | TGTGCCAGCAGTTTTGCTAGCGGGGGCGGGAATGAGCAGTTCTTC
TRBJ1-1 | TRBV12-3/TRBV12-4 | NA | NA | CASSLAPGFTDTEAFF | TGTGCCAGCAGTTTAGCCCCGGGATTTACGGACACTGAAGCTTTCTTT
TRBJ1-2 | TRBV12-3/TRBV12-4 | few | NA | CASSVQLPYGYTF | TGTGCCAGCAGTGTACAGCTCCCCTATGGCTACACCTTC
TRBJ2-1 | TRBV6-1 | NA | NA | CASSERERGNEQFF | TGTGCCAGCAGTGAAAGAGAAAGGGGCAATGAGCAGTTCTTC
TRBJ2-7 | TRBV29-1 | many | NA | CSVEEDYEQYF | TGCAGCGTTGAAGAGGATTACGAGCAGTACTTC
TRBJ1-5 | TRBV4-1 | NA | TRBD1 | CASSLGTGIYQPQHF | TGCGCCAGCAGCCTCGGGACAGGGATTTATCAGCCCCAGCATTTT
TRBJ2-7 | TRBV3-1 | few | NA | CASSQELIHEQYF | TGTGCCAGCAGCCAAGAGCTGATCCACGAGCAGTACTTC
TRBJ1-3 | TRBV20-1 | few | NA | CSARDPRAGNTIYF | TGCAGTGCTAGAGATCCCAGGGCTGGAAACACCATATATTTT
TRBJ2-1 | TRBV11-3 | few | TRBD2 | CASSFSRGGFNNEQFF | TGTGCCAGCAGCTTCAGCCGGGGGGGCTTTAACAATGAGCAGTTCTTC
TRBJ2-1 | TRBV12-5 | many | NA | CASGVRNEQFF | TGTGCTAGTGGAGTTAGGAATGAGCAGTTCTTC
TRBJ2-2 | TRBV20-1 | NA | NA | CSARAPNLGGGELFF | TGCAGTGCTAGAGCCCCCAACCTGGGTGGCGGGGAGCTGTTTTTT
TRBJ2-3 | TRBV3-1 | few | NA | CASSQARGLGTDTQYF | TGTGCCAGCAGCCAAGCCCGAGGCCTAGGCACAGATACGCAGTATTTT
TRBJ2-7 | TRBV30 | few | TRBD1 | CAWSGDRVGSYEQYF | TGTGCCTGGAGTGGAGACAGGGTCGGCTCCTACGAGCAGTACTTC
TRBJ2-1 | TRBV9 | few | NA | CASSGGTSEQFF | TGTGCCAGCAGCGGAGGGACTTCTGAGCAGTTCTTC
TRBJ2-3 | TRBV12-3/TRBV12-4 | few | NA | CASIEGAGAEGDTQYF | TGTGCCAGCATAGAGGGGGCGGGGGCCGAGGGAGATACGCAGTATTTT
TRBJ1-5 | TRBV12-3/TRBV12-4 | NA | NA | CASKPPGWQPQHF | TGTGCCAGCAAACCCCCAGGGTGGCAGCCCCAGCATTTT
TRBJ2-5 | TRBV7-2 | NA | NA | CASSLAKSWETQYF | TGTGCCAGCAGCTTAGCGAAGAGTTGGGAGACCCAGTACTTC
TRBJ1-3 | TRBV12-3/TRBV12-4 | NA | TRBD1 | CASSGTGTDGNTIYF | TGTGCCAGCAGTGGGACAGGGACTGACGGAAACACCATATATTTT
TRBJ2-7 | TRBV15 | NA | NA | CATSRGGTRGGEQYF | TGTGCCACCAGCAGAGGAGGGACCCGTGGAGGGGAGCAGTACTTC
TRBJ2-2 | TRBV12-5 | NA | NA | CASYRDTGELFF | TGTGCCTCCTACCGAGACACCGGGGAGCTGTTTTTT
TRBJ2-1 | TRBV4-1 | many | TRBD1 | CASSLRDREIDEQFF | TGCGCCAGCAGCCTCCGGGACAGGGAGATCGATGAGCAGTTCTTC
TRBJ2-7 | TRBV5-6 | NA | NA | CASSNWRGYYEQYF | TGTGCCAGCAGCAACTGGAGGGGGTACTACGAGCAGTACTTC
TRBJ2-6 | TRBV6-5 | NA | NA | CASSFRGRAGANVLTF | TGTGCCAGCAGTTTCCGGGGCAGGGCTGGGGCCAACGTCCTGACTTTC
TRBJ2-1 | TRBV11-3 | NA | TRBD2 | CATLLRGGSSNEQFF | TGTGCCACCCTTTTGAGAGGCGGGAGCAGCAATGAGCAGTTCTTC
TRBJ2-5 | TRBV4-1 | NA | NA | CASSQDKLYASRETQYF | TGCGCCAGCAGCCAGGACAAACTATATGCCTCGAGGGAGACCCAGTACTTC
TRBJ2-2 | TRBV6-2/TRBV6-3 | NA | NA | CASSYQTGELFF | TGTGCCAGCAGTTACCAGACCGGGGAGCTGTTTTTT
TRBJ2-1 | TRBV11-1 | NA | TRBD2 | CASSQRLAGGWSEQFF | TGTGCCAGCAGCCAACGACTAGCGGGAGGGTGGAGTGAGCAGTTCTTC
TRBJ1-1 | TRBV24-1 | few | NA | CATSEYPADPGGAEAFF | TGTGCCACCAGTGAATACCCCGCAGATCCGGGGGGGGCTGAAGCTTTCTTT
TRBJ2-7 | TRBV28 | NA | NA | CASSFSYDKLSYEQYF | TGTGCCAGCAGTTTTTCCTATGACAAACTCTCCTACGAGCAGTACTTC
TRBJ2-1 | TRBV12-3/TRBV12-4 | few | NA | CASRGGLPLYNEQFF | TGTGCCAGCCGTGGGGGACTGCCCCTTTACAATGAGCAGTTCTTC
TRBJ2-1 | TRBV20-1 | NA | TRBD2 | CSARGREAQFF | TGCAGTGCTAGGGGGCGGGAGGCACAGTTCTTC
TRBJ2-1 | TRBV5-1 | few | NA | CASRYSAGAGLFF | TGCGCCAGCAGGTATTCGGCGGGGGCGGGACTGTTCTTC
TRBJ1-5 | TRBV7-9 | NA | NA | CASSLGDNSNQPQHF | TGTGCCAGCAGCTTAGGGGATAATAGCAATCAGCCCCAGCATTTT
TRBJ2-3 | TRBV5-1 | few | NA | CASSVGDYAQYF | TGCGCCAGCAGCGTGGGAGATTATGCGCAGTATTTT